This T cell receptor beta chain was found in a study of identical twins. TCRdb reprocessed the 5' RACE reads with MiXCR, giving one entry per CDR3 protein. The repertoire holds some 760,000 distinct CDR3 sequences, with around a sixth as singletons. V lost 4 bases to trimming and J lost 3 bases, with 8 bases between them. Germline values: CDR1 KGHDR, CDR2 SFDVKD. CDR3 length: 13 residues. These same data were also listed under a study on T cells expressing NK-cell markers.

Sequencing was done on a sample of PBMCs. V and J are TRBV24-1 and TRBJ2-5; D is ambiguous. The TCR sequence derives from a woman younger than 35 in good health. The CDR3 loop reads CATSEPIKETQYF. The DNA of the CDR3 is TGTGCCACCAGTGAACCTATCAAAGAGACCCAGTACTTC.